This TCR beta chain was captured by sequencing in a study of post-analysis software for immune sequencing data. Findings and caveats of the study: There were roughly five TRBV segments more frequent in patients than controls, and TRBV5-6, TRBV5-1 and TRBV20-1 were among them. Significantly lower normalized Chao1 diversity was found in patients with multiple sclerosis relative to controls.

Libraries were made from TCR beta cDNA, and they carried unique molecular identifiers. TCRdb re-analysed the PCR reads in MiXCR, keeping a single row per CDR3 protein. The sample contains hundreds of thousands of distinct CDR3 sequences, 55% to 60% of which appear only once. Germline CDR1 and CDR2: DFQATT and SNEGSKA (reference sequence). This CDR3 comprises 15 residues. V gave up 0 bases and J gave up 5 bases, with 16 bases separating them. This clonotype was counted between two and nine times. What it binds is unknown. Sequencing was carried out using blood. The chain recombines TRBV20-1 with TRBJ2-5, with TRBD2 as a possible D gene (5 bases). This receptor was obtained from a girl under 10 years old with multiple sclerosis. The CDR3 reads CSARDTLARWETQYF. Written as DNA, the CDR3 is TGCAGTGCTAGAGATACCCTAGCCCGGTGGGAGACCCAGTACTTC.